The next 16 T cell receptor beta chains were all read from a single sample in a study of blood T cell repertoires in COVID-19. The method was immunoSEQ multiplex PCR; TCRdb's version includes in-frame clones alone and lacks a portion of them. The sample contains about 81,000 clones, almost 90% of which appear only once. What was sequenced was peripheral blood. The source is an elderly woman with acute or convalescent COVID-19.

The chain carries TRBV13 and TRBJ2-2; 8 bases are shared with TRBD2. The germline gives CDR1 PRHDT, CDR2 FYEKMQ (reference sequence). Trimming at V came to 1 base and at J to 7 bases, leaving 11 bases not matched to a gene. The CDR3 consists of 17 residues. CDR3 nucleotides: TGTGCCAGCAGCTTAGAATACGGGAGGGCCGGTGGCGGGGAGCTGTTTTTT. Translated, it gives CASSLEYGRAGGGELFF.

The V gene is TRBV5-6, the J gene TRBJ2-3; a possible D gene is TRBD2 (6 bases). Germline CDR1 SGHDT, CDR2 YYEEEE. V was cut by 3 bases and J by 3 bases, with 14 bases left in between. This CDR3 is built from 15 residues. The CDR3 loop is CASSSPGEETDTQYF. The CDR3 DNA reads as TGTGCCAGCAGCTCCCCCGGGGAGGAAACAGATACGCAGTATTTT.

The rearrangement links TRBV11-2 to TRBJ1-6, with D maybe TRBD1 (6 bases). This CDR3 contains 15 residues. Trimming took off 3 bases at V and 7 bases at J, with 13 bases between the two ends. The germline V gene encodes CDR1 SGHAT and CDR2 FQNNGV. The CDR3 coding sequence is TGTGCCAGCAGCTTTCTCGGGACATTGAATTCACCCCTCCACTTT. Translation gives CASSFLGTLNSPLHF.

The CDR3 loop reads CASSEAHRFSEGGYTF. The CDR3, as DNA: TGTGCCAGCAGTGAAGCACACAGGTTTTCAGAAGGTGGCTACACCTTC. The V and J genes are TRBV6-1 and TRBJ1-2; possibly TRBD1 for D (5 bases). Trimming pared 0 bases from V and 7 bases from J, leaving 18 bases between. This CDR3 region has 16 residues. Germline lookup yields CDR1 MNHNS and CDR2 SASEGT.

This chain joins TRBV3-1 (or the pseudogene TRBV3-2) and TRBJ1-6; no definite D call. Trimming cost V 2 bases and J 9 bases, with 11 bases left between them. Germline lookup yields CDR1 LGHDT and CDR2 YNNKEL (reference sequence). The CDR3 loop spans 14 amino acids. This CDR3 is CASSQKGVGSPLHF. Here the CDR3 DNA reads TGTGCCAGCAGCCAAAAGGGAGTCGGTTCACCCCTCCACTTT.

The chain uses TRBV11-2 and TRBJ2-1; maybe TRBD1 (6 bases). V shed 3 bases and J shed 1 base, with 13 bases lying between them. This CDR3 is 16 amino acids long. Germline lookup yields CDR1 SGHAT and CDR2 FQNNGV. The CDR3 bases are TGTGCCAGCAGCTTGGACAGCTTCACATCCTACAATGAGCAGTTCTTC. Amino acids: CASSLDSFTSYNEQFF.

V and J are TRBV3-1 (or the pseudogene TRBV3-2) and TRBJ1-1; 7 nucleotides line up with TRBD1. The V gene end was trimmed by 4 bases and the J gene end by 3 bases; junction bases not matched to a gene: 5. This CDR3 contains 14 residues. Looked up from germline, CDR1 is LGHDT and CDR2 is YNNKEL (reference sequence). The CDR3 nucleotides are TGTGCCAGCAGCCCCAGACAGGGTGACACTGAAGCTTTCTTT. Its protein product is CASSPRQGDTEAFF.

The chain uses TRBV20-1 and TRBJ2-2; D call uncertain. With 3 bases removed from V and 10 bases from J, the gap between germline ends came to 9 bases. The CDR3 has 11 amino acids. CDR1 is DFQATT, CDR2 SNEGSKA, per germline (reference sequence). CDR3 loop: CSASREEELFF. The CDR3 coding sequence is TGCAGTGCTAGCCGAGAGGAGGAGCTGTTTTTT.

J is TRBJ2-4 and V is TRBV10-2; D might be TRBD1 (6 bases). The CDR3 sequence is 15 residues long. Trimming took 2 bases from V and 4 from J, leaving 12 bases between them. CDR1 is WSHSY and CDR2 is SAAADI in the germline V gene. CDR3 nucleotide sequence: TGCGCCAGCAGTGAGAGGGGGAAGGGTAAAAACATTCAGTACTTC. This codes for CASSERGKGKNIQYF.

This CDR3 reads CASSLGANRYYGYTF. In DNA, the CDR3 is TGTGCCAGCAGCTTAGGTGCAAACAGATACTATGGCTACACCTTC. This rearrangement joins TRBV11-2 to TRBJ1-2; D not certain. Trimming cost V 1 base and J 3 bases, with 12 bases left between them. CDR1 is SGHAT, CDR2 FQNNGV, per germline. The CDR3 is 15 amino acids.

The J gene is TRBJ1-2, the V gene TRBV6-5, with D tentatively TRBD1 (6 bases). Germline lookup yields CDR1 MNHEY and CDR2 SVGAGI. Trimming took off 10 bases at V and 0 bases at J, with 15 bases between the two ends. The CDR3 has 14 amino acids. The CDR3 nucleotides are TGTGCCACCACACCCAGGACAGCTAACTATGGCTACACCTTC. Translated: CATTPRTANYGYTF.

This CDR3 is CASRKLQNTEAFF. DNA for the CDR3: TGTGCCAGCAGGAAATTACAAAACACTGAAGCTTTCTTT. The V and J genes are TRBV2 and TRBJ1-1; D gene uncertain. The germline CDR1 and CDR2 sequences are SNHLY and FYNNEI. The length of the CDR3 is 13 residues. Trimming removed 6 bases at V and 2 bases at J, with 10 bases between.

This chain links TRBV5-1 with TRBJ2-5; no definite D call. CDR1 is SGHRS, CDR2 YFSETQ, per germline. V was trimmed by 0 bases and J by 1 base, leaving 7 bases between them. The CDR3 is 14 residues long. The CDR3 protein is CASSLVASQETQYF. CDR3 bases: TGCGCCAGCAGCTTGGTGGCCAGCCAAGAGACCCAGTACTTC.

The V gene is TRBV6-2 or TRBV6-3, the J gene TRBJ2-3, with 12 bases that match TRBD2. This CDR3 contains 18 residues. The J segment lost 4 bases and the V segment lost 0 bases, leaving 8 bases of the junction unmatched. Germline V CDR1 and CDR2: MNHEY, SVGEGT. Written as DNA, the CDR3 is TGTGCCAGCAGTTACTCGATGGCTAGCGGGGGGGCGGCAGATACGCAGTATTTT. This sequence encodes CASSYSMASGGAADTQYF.

The chain recombines TRBV3-1 (or the pseudogene TRBV3-2) with TRBJ1-1, with no clear D. V lost 5 bases to trimming and J lost 1 base, with 5 bases between them. Germline-derived CDR1 and CDR2 are LGHDT and YNNKEL (reference sequence). The CDR3 contains 12 residues. For the CDR3, the DNA is TGTGCCAGCAGCACACCGAACACTGAAGCTTTCTTT. Its translation is CASSTPNTEAFF.

The genes are TRBV11-2 and TRBJ2-2; D not resolved. Trimming cost V 7 bases and J 2 bases, with 11 bases left between them. Germline V gene data show CDR1 as SGHAT and CDR2 as FQNNGV. The CDR3 runs 14 residues. CDR3 in DNA: TGTGCCAGCATCCGGGTGGCCAACACCGGGGAGCTGTTTTTT. Translation: CASIRVANTGELFF.